What follows are 26 T cell receptor beta chains derived from one specimen sequenced in a study of T cell responses to AZD1222 COVID-19 vaccine. Sequencing was performed with immunoSEQ multiplex PCR; in TCRdb, only in-frame clones are kept and a portion is missing. Of around 140,000 clones listed, approximately 91% are singletons. The specimen comprised peripheral blood, sampled 28 days after the second AZD1222 dose. The receptor source for this set is an adult who received the AZD1222 COVID-19 vaccine.

The count of this clone is one. The chain recombines TRBV10-3 with TRBJ2-2; 8 nucleotides match TRBD1. Trimming took 10 bases from V and 2 from J; bases not matched to a gene: 6. The V gene's germline CDR1 is ENHRY and CDR2 SYGVKD. This CDR3 region has 14 residues. In nucleotides, the CDR3 is TGTGCCACCGAGGGACAGGTTAACACCGGGGAGCTGTTTTTT. This encodes CATEGQVNTGELFF.

The chain recombines TRBV9 with TRBJ2-1, with 14 bases lining up with TRBD2. The length of the CDR3 is 16 residues. Trimming removed 1 base from V and 9 bases from J; junction bases left unmatched: 6. Germline assignment: CDR1 SGDLS and CDR2 YYNGEE. Here the CDR3 reads CASSVSGLAGVGEQFF. In nucleotides, the CDR3 is TGTGCCAGCAGCGTATCGGGACTAGCGGGAGTCGGTGAGCAGTTCTTC.

The chain carries TRBV28 and TRBJ1-2; possibly TRBD1 for D (5 bases). Germline CDR1 reads MDHEN; CDR2 reads SYDVKM. Trimming took off 8 bases at V and 8 bases at J, with 18 bases between the two ends. CDR3 length equals 13 residues. For the CDR3, the DNA is TGTGCCAGCCATCACAAGGGGATTCCAGGCTACACCTTC. Protein product: CASHHKGIPGYTF.

This clone was seen once. CDR3 coding DNA: TGTGCCAGCAGTCCCCAGGGACAGGGTGGGAGAGGTGAAGCTTTCTTT. This encodes CASSPQGQGGRGEAFF. This chain links TRBV27 with TRBJ1-1, with TRBD1 matching over 9 bases. The length of the CDR3 is 16 residues. Unmatched junction bases numbered 14, after V lost 5 bases and J lost 7 bases. CDR1 and CDR2 (germline): MNHEY, SMNVEV (reference sequence).

This sequence joins TRBV7-2 and TRBJ1-6; the D gene is possibly TRBD1 (5 bases). Trimming pared 2 bases from V and 5 bases from J, leaving 10 bases between. This CDR3 has 15 residues. Germline CDR1 and CDR2: SGHTA and FQGNSA. The CDR3 reads CASSLQGRHNSPLHF. In nucleotides, the CDR3 is TGTGCCAGCAGCTTACAGGGAAGACATAATTCACCCCTCCACTTT. Combining the CDR3 with reference TRBV7-2 and TRBJ1-6 gives the whole variable domain GAGVSQSPSNKVTEKGKDVELRCDPISGHTALYWYRQSLGQGLEFLIYFQGNSAPDKSGLPSDRFSAERTGGSVSTLTIQRTQQEDSAVYLCASSLQGRHNSPLHFGNGTRLTVT.

The chain is built from TRBV28 and TRBJ2-7; no firm D call. The germline V and J ends were trimmed by 6 bases and 3 bases, with 6 bases remaining between them. Germline values: CDR1 MDHEN, CDR2 SYDVKM. There are 11 residues in the CDR3. The CDR3 here is CASSPHYEQYF. CDR3 nucleotides: TGTGCCAGCAGCCCTCACTACGAGCAGTACTTC.

This clone came up once. This chain joins TRBV7-3 and TRBJ2-1; weak D call: TRBD2 (6 bases). The V and J ends lost 2 bases and 2 bases respectively, with 10 bases between them. The length of the CDR3 is 15 residues. Germline lookup yields CDR1 SGHTA and CDR2 FQGTGA. The CDR3: CASSLGSGTYNEQFF. The CDR3 DNA sequence: TGTGCCAGCAGCTTAGGTAGCGGCACCTACAATGAGCAGTTCTTC. The full variable domain, rest sourced from reference TRBV7-3 and TRBJ2-1, is GAGVSQTPSNKVTEKGKYVELRCDPISGHTALYWYRQSLGQGPEFLIYFQGTGAADDSGLPNDRFFAVRPEGSVSTLKIQRTERGDSAVYLCASSLGSGTYNEQFFGPGTRLTVL.

V is TRBV2 and J is TRBJ2-7; TRBD2 matches 13 bases. This CDR3 is 14 amino acids long. Germline V gene data show CDR1 as SNHLY and CDR2 as FYNNEI. V lost 6 bases and J lost 6; bases outside the gene matches: 5. CDR3 DNA sequence: TGTGCCAGCAGGGGGACTAGCGGGACGGGCGAGCAGTACTTC. This encodes CASRGTSGTGEQYF.

This chain joins TRBV13 and TRBJ1-4; unclear D gene. The CDR3 extends over 14 amino acids. The germline V gene has CDR1 PRHDT and CDR2 FYEKMQ (reference sequence). The V and J ends lost 5 bases and 8 bases respectively, with 15 bases between them. The CDR3, as DNA: TGTGCCAGCAGCACCAAGTGGGGTCGGGAAAAACTGTTTTTT. It codes for CASSTKWGREKLFF.

The genes are TRBV9 and TRBJ2-1, with D perhaps given as TRBD1 or TRBD2 (5 bases each). The CDR3 has 15 amino acids. Trimming stripped 3 bases from V and 2 bases from J, with 12 bases between. Germline V gene sequence: CDR1 SGDLS, CDR2 YYNGEE. This CDR3 is CASSATGTPYNEQFF. Here the CDR3 DNA reads TGTGCCAGCAGCGCCACCGGGACCCCCTACAATGAGCAGTTCTTC.

This chain uses TRBV30 with TRBJ1-2; D not resolved. Germline CDR1 reads GTSNPN; CDR2 reads SVGIG (reference sequence). The CDR3 covers 13 residues. Trimming took 6 bases from V and 0 from J, leaving 11 bases between them. The CDR3 DNA is TGTGCCTGCTACAGCGCCACTAACTATGGCTACACCTTC. Translation gives CACYSATNYGYTF.

This rearrangement joins TRBV29-1 to TRBJ2-7; D is undetermined. Germline V CDR1 and CDR2: SQVTM, ANQGSEA. CDR3 length: 12 residues. Trimming took 4 bases from V and 0 from J, leaving 7 bases between them. CDR3 DNA sequence: TGCAGCGTTGCCCAGGTCTCCTACGAGCAGTACTTC. This codes for CSVAQVSYEQYF.

This clone showed up just once. The chain carries TRBV5-4 and TRBJ2-2; TRBD2 agrees at 8 bases. The CDR3 is made up of 16 amino acids. Unmatched junction bases numbered 9, after V lost 4 bases and J lost 4 bases. Germline V lookup: CDR1 SGHNT, CDR2 YYREEE (reference sequence). Here the CDR3 DNA reads TGTGCCAGCAGCCTGCCGGGACTAGGCGGCACCGGGGAGCTGTTTTTT. Encoded protein: CASSLPGLGGTGELFF.

The chain carries TRBV4-1 and TRBJ1-2; 10 bases align to TRBD1. Germline V lookup: CDR1 MGHRA, CDR2 YSYEKL. This CDR3 is 16 amino acids long. J was trimmed by 2 bases and V by 4 bases; bases with no gene match: 7. CDR3 in DNA: TGCGCCAGCAGCCCTAGACCGGGACAGGGGAACTATGGCTACACCTTC. Protein sequence: CASSPRPGQGNYGYTF.

This clone appeared a single time. This chain uses TRBV5-1 with TRBJ1-4; D is perhaps TRBD1 (6 bases). The CDR3 length is 16 residues. The V and J ends lost 0 bases and 5 bases respectively, with 14 bases between them. The germline CDR1 and CDR2 sequences are SGHRS and YFSETQ. The CDR3 here is CASSLGIGTLNEKLFF. The DNA for the CDR3 is TGCGCCAGCAGCTTGGGAATCGGGACACTAAATGAAAAACTGTTTTTT.

The genes are TRBV28 and TRBJ2-1; 10 bases fit TRBD1. V lost 6 bases to trimming and J lost 1 base; unmatched junction nucleotides: 3. There are 15 residues in the CDR3. Germline CDR1 and CDR2: MDHEN and SYDVKM. The CDR3 region has the DNA TGTGCCAGCAGCCTGGGACAGGGGTCCTACAATGAGCAGTTCTTC. This gives the protein CASSLGQGSYNEQFF.

The J gene is TRBJ2-5, the V gene TRBV10-3; D tentatively reads TRBD1 or TRBD2 (5 bases each). V was shortened by 7 bases and J by 5 bases, with 20 bases between the two germline ends. CDR1 ENHRY and CDR2 SYGVKD come from the germline V gene. The length of the CDR3 is 15 residues. The CDR3 loop is CAIKIRGDVMETQYF. The DNA for the CDR3 is TGTGCCATCAAGATCCGAGGGGATGTTATGGAGACCCAGTACTTC.

The rearrangement links TRBV14 to TRBJ1-6; no clear D. The CDR3 sequence is 13 residues long. Per the germline V gene, CDR1 is SGHDN and CDR2 is FVKESK. V was clipped by 0 bases and J by 14 bases, with 11 bases between them. CDR3 sequence reads: CASSQESSRALHF. Written as DNA, the CDR3 is TGTGCCAGCAGCCAAGAGAGCAGCCGGGCCCTCCACTTT.

The V and J genes are TRBV2 and TRBJ1-2, with 8 nucleotides matching TRBD1. The CDR3 runs to 12 residues. After removal of 10 bases from V and 8 bases from J, the junction contained 9 bases not matched to a gene. The V gene's germline CDR1 is SNHLY and CDR2 FYNNEI. CDR3 nucleotide sequence: TGTGCCACCTCAGGGGGCGTAGGAGGCTACACCTTC. Its translation: CATSGGVGGYTF.

The chain carries TRBV12-5 and TRBJ2-5, with D unclear. Germline V gene lookup returns CDR1 LGHNT and CDR2 FRNRAP. Trimming removed 3 bases at V and 5 bases at J, with 10 bases between. The length of the CDR3 is 13 residues. The DNA for the CDR3 is TGTGCTAGTGGTTTATCAGGTTGGGAGACCCAGTACTTC. Protein sequence: CASGLSGWETQYF.

The rearrangement uses TRBV6-5 and TRBJ2-1; D unresolved. The V gene's germline CDR1 is MNHEY and CDR2 SVGAGI. This CDR3 has 15 amino acids. Deletions cut 4 bases from V and 0 bases from J, with 10 bases between. The CDR3 region is CASSSFGSSYNEQFF. In DNA form, the CDR3 reads TGTGCCAGCAGTTCTTTCGGAAGCTCCTACAATGAGCAGTTCTTC.

CDR3 sequence reads: CASSYSAEGQPQHF. CDR3 nucleotide sequence: TGTGCCAGCAGTTACTCGGCCGAAGGGCAGCCCCAGCATTTT. The chain is built from TRBV6-5 and TRBJ1-5; D remains unclear. The CDR3 is 14 residues long. V was clipped by 0 bases and J by 7 bases, with 10 bases between them. Germline V gives CDR1 MNHEY, CDR2 SVGAGI.

The count of this clone is one. This chain connects TRBV28 to TRBJ1-4; D not resolved. CDR3 length: 12 residues. Per germline, CDR1 MDHEN and CDR2 SYDVKM. V lost 2 bases and J 11 bases, leaving 9 bases between the germline ends. The CDR3 DNA sequence: TGTGCCAGCAGTTTAGCAAGGGCGAAACTGTTTTTT. Protein: CASSLARAKLFF.

The chain has TRBV5-6 and TRBJ2-1; D is unresolved. CDR1 and CDR2 from the germline V gene are SGHDT and YYEEEE. Deletions cut 0 bases from V and 6 bases from J, with 16 bases between. CDR3 size: 16 residues. The CDR3 DNA is TGTGCCAGCAGCTTGGCCCCGTCCTTTTGGGGCAATGAGCAGTTCTTC. The encoded protein is CASSLAPSFWGNEQFF.

There are a few counts of this clone. The genes are TRBV7-9 and TRBJ1-5; possibly TRBD1 for D (6 bases). V was shortened by 7 bases and J by 3 bases, with 10 bases between the two germline ends. The CDR3 has 13 residues. Germline assignment: CDR1 SEHNR and CDR2 FQNEAQ (reference sequence). The CDR3, as DNA: TGTGCCAGCACGGGGGCTATCAATCAGCCCCAGCATTTT. Translating it yields CASTGAINQPQHF.

The J gene is TRBJ2-1, the V gene TRBV13; D gene ambiguous. Germline V CDR1 and CDR2: PRHDT, FYEKMQ (reference sequence). V lost 5 bases and J 3 bases, leaving 20 bases between the germline ends. The CDR3 contains 17 residues. CDR3: CASSPRPGDNGYNEQFF. CDR3 DNA sequence: TGTGCCAGCAGCCCCCGCCCCGGAGACAACGGCTACAATGAGCAGTTCTTC.